This is a list of T cell receptor beta chains from one sample in a study of cytomegalovirus exposure and HLA in healthy donors. TCRdb's table, derived via immunoSEQ multiplex PCR, lists solely in-frame clones and lacks some. The table includes 350,000 or so clones, 80% to 90% detected once. The sample taken for sequencing was PBMCs. These receptors came from a woman younger than 35 in good health and CMV-seronegative. Each CDR3 is given with its conserved first and last residue. The D gene is left open where the match is weak. A clone size is listed for some rows: how often the clone was seen (once, few, many), or a class if it is expanded.

V gene	clone size	D gene	J gene	CDR3 protein	CDR3 DNA
TRBV2	once	TRBD1	TRBJ2-7	CASSVMGTAASYEQYF	TGTGCCAGCAGTGTGATGGGGACAGCCGCTTCCTACGAGCAGTACTTC
TRBV10-1	few	TRBD1	TRBJ1-2	CASSGDRGSNYGYTF	TGCGCCAGCAGCGGAGACAGGGGTTCTAACTATGGCTACACCTTC
TRBV4-1	NA	TRBD2	TRBJ2-1	CASSPAGAHNEQFF	TGCGCCAGCAGCCCTGCGGGAGCCCACAATGAGCAGTTCTTC
TRBV11-3	NA	TRBD1	TRBJ2-3	CASSFRDRDPDTQYF	TGTGCCAGCAGCTTCCGGGACAGGGACCCAGATACGCAGTATTTT
TRBV5-8	NA	NA	TRBJ1-5	CASSAALNQPQHF	TGTGCCAGCAGCGCGGCATTGAATCAGCCCCAGCATTTT
TRBV19	once	NA	TRBJ2-7	CASSIALFGLSGEQYF	TGTGCCAGTAGTATAGCACTCTTTGGACTCTCGGGCGAGCAGTACTTC
TRBV5-6	NA	NA	TRBJ2-7	CASSLSFVAGSDEQYF	TGTGCCAGCAGCTTGTCCTTCGTGGCAGGATCAGACGAGCAGTACTTC
TRBV18	few	TRBD1	TRBJ1-1	CASSVLTGGNTEAFF	TGTGCCAGCTCAGTTTTGACAGGGGGGAACACTGAAGCTTTCTTT
TRBV28	NA	NA	TRBJ2-5	CASSLAGLEETQYF	TGTGCCAGCAGTTTAGCAGGGTTAGAGGAGACCCAGTACTTC
TRBV4-2	NA	TRBD1	TRBJ1-2	CASSQDGGTGGYGYTF	TGTGCCAGCAGCCAAGATGGCGGGACAGGGGGCTATGGCTACACCTTC
TRBV28	few	TRBD1	TRBJ1-1	CASSAQGARAFF	TGTGCCAGCAGTGCACAGGGGGCAAGGGCTTTCTTT
TRBV7-8	once	NA	TRBJ1-5	CASSLALISGSQHF	TGTGCCAGCAGCTTAGCGCTTATCTCAGGGTCCCAGCATTTT
TRBV5-1	NA	TRBD2	TRBJ2-3	CASSLRLAGPDTQYF	TGCGCCAGCAGCTTGCGTCTAGCGGGCCCAGATACGCAGTATTTT
TRBV19	few	TRBD1	TRBJ1-2	CASSWDSLNYGYTF	TGTGCCAGTAGTTGGGACAGCCTGAACTATGGCTACACCTTC
TRBV9	NA	TRBD2	TRBJ2-5	CASSVEAGGWETQYF	TGTGCCAGCAGCGTAGAGGCGGGGGGCTGGGAGACCCAGTACTTC